Listed below are T cell receptor beta chains from one sample, sequenced in a study of blood T cell repertoires in COVID-19. The protocol was immunoSEQ multiplex PCR, while the TCRdb copy is restricted to in-frame clones and leaves out a portion. The data show hundreds of thousands of clones, with less than 90% seen just once and 5.5% to 7.5% held by the top ten. The sequencing input was PBMCs or T cells enriched from blood (not recorded which). These receptors originate from a woman aged 40 to 50 who had recovered from COVID-19. The CDR3 runs from the conserved cysteine through the conserved F or W. A D gene is named only where the DNA matches it firmly. The size of a clone is reported for some rows only, either as once, few or many, or as a class for expanded clones.

TRBJ1-2 | TRBD1 | . | TRBV19 | TGTGCCAGTAGTATTCGGGACAGATCTAACTATGGCTACACCTTC | CASSIRDRSNYGYTF
TRBJ2-6 | . | . | TRBV7-3 | TGTGCCAGCAGCTTCGGCTCTGGGGCCAACGTCCTGACTTTC | CASSFGSGANVLTF
TRBJ2-7 | TRBD2 | few | TRBV7-9 | TGTGCCAGCAGCTCCATAGCGGGAGGTCGCTCCTACGAGCAGTACTTC | CASSSIAGGRSYEQYF
TRBJ2-5 | . | . | TRBV7-2 | TGTGCCACCAGGGGGAGGGGTGAGACCCAGTACTTC | CATRGRGETQYF
TRBJ2-2 | . | . | TRBV2 | TGTGCCAGCGCGGGGAGCCGAACCGGGGAGCTGTTTTTT | CASAGSRTGELFF
TRBJ1-4 | TRBD1 | . | TRBV7-9 | TGTGCCAGCAGCTCCGGGACAGGGGGACGAAATGAAAAACTGTTTTTT | CASSSGTGGRNEKLFF
TRBJ2-3 | TRBD2 | . | TRBV27 | TGTGCCAGCAGAAGCGGGAGGTCGTGGGCAGATACGCAGTATTTT | CASRSGRSWADTQYF
TRBJ2-2 | . | once | TRBV28 | TGTGCCAGCAGCAGTTTGAACACCGGGGAGCTGTTTTTT | CASSSLNTGELFF
TRBJ1-1 | TRBD1 | . | TRBV3-1/TRBV3-2 | TGTGCCAGCAGCCGTACGACAGGGGGCGTGAAAACTGAAGCTTTCTTT | CASSRTTGGVKTEAFF
TRBJ2-3 | TRBD1 | . | TRBV4-1 | TGCGCCAGCAGCCGGAATCCGACAGGGATTTCCCGCACAGATACGCAGTATTTT | CASSRNPTGISRTDTQYF
TRBJ1-5 | . | . | TRBV4-1 | TGCGCCAGCAGCCCAGGGGAATATAGCAATCAGCCCCAGCATTTT | CASSPGEYSNQPQHF
TRBJ1-2 | . | . | TRBV19 | TGTGCCAGTAGTATCACAGAGAACTATGGCTACACCTTC | CASSITENYGYTF
TRBJ2-3 | . | . | TRBV9 | TGTGCCAGCAGCGTCCGAGTGGGCCCTGATACGCAGTATTTT | CASSVRVGPDTQYF
TRBJ2-1 | TRBD2 | once | TRBV20-1 | TGCAGTGCTAGTCCGGCGGGAGGGCCCTGGGTTGAGCAGTTCTTC | CSASPAGGPWVEQFF
TRBJ1-4 | . | . | TRBV7-2 | TGTGCCAGCACCCTCATTGGGGGAGGGGGTGAAAAACTGTTTTTT | CASTLIGGGGEKLFF
TRBJ2-1 | TRBD1 | few | TRBV28 | TGTGCCAGCAGTCCCCCTGGACAGGGTAGGAATGAGCAGTTCTTC | CASSPPGQGRNEQFF
TRBJ1-5 | . | few | TRBV15 | TGTGCCACCAGCAAAAACAGTTACAATCAGCCCCAGCATTTT | CATSKNSYNQPQHF
TRBJ2-3 | . | few | TRBV11-3 | TGTGCCAGCGCCGCGGGGCTTGGGGGCACAGATACGCAGTATTTT | CASAAGLGGTDTQYF
TRBJ1-1 | . | . | TRBV18 | TGTGCCAGCTCACAGGGGGGGACCCTGGGGGTAGCTTTCTTT | CASSQGGTLGVAFF
TRBJ1-1 | TRBD1 | . | TRBV30 | TGTGCCTGGTCCAGGGGGCTGAACACTGAAGCTTTCTTT | CAWSRGLNTEAFF
TRBJ2-1 | TRBD2 | . | TRBV18 | TGTGCCAGCTCACTAGCCGGGACTAGCAATGAGCAGTTCTTC | CASSLAGTSNEQFF
TRBJ1-3 | TRBD1 | . | TRBV18 | TGTGCCAGCTCATTTAACCTCAGGGGGAACTCTGGAAACACCATATATTTT | CASSFNLRGNSGNTIYF
TRBJ1-2 | . | . | TRBV6-5 | TGTGCCAGCAGCCAGGGTTGGCGACTCTATGGCTACACCTTC | CASSQGWRLYGYTF
TRBJ2-3 | TRBD2 | . | TRBV24-1 | TGTGCCACCAGTGAACCTACTAGCGCCAGCAACGCAGATACGCAGTATTTT | CATSEPTSASNADTQYF
TRBJ2-4 | TRBD2 | . | TRBV4-1 | TGCGCCAGCAGCCAGGAGGGACTAGCGGTAGCCAAAAACATTCAGTACTTC | CASSQEGLAVAKNIQYF
TRBJ1-2 | . | . | TRBV6-5 | TGTGCCAGCAGTTCATCGGGATACGGCTACACCTTC | CASSSSGYGYTF
TRBJ1-1 | . | . | TRBV10-1 | TGCGCCAGCAGTGAGGGTTTCGGGGGACGGGGCGCTGAAGCTTTCTTT | CASSEGFGGRGAEAFF
TRBJ1-3 | . | few | TRBV18 | TGTGCCAGCTCGGGGGACACCTGGAGCTCTGGAAACACCATATATTTT | CASSGDTWSSGNTIYF